This paragraph reports one TCR beta chain. The study ran its PCR with 60 Vbeta and 13 Jbeta primers. Per the original data handling: An analysis performed later counted roughly 80 million unique TCR beta chains (roughly 11 million of them shared). TCRdb's copy holds only in-frame clones and misses some; the assay was immunoSEQ multiplex PCR. V, J and clone size were drawn from that table, and D and trimming were deduced from the DNA. The table shows about 100,000 clones, with about four fifths occurring only once. This entry is derived from a study of cytomegalovirus exposure and HLA in healthy donors. V lost 4 bases to trimming and J lost 0 bases, with 11 bases between them. Germline V lookup: CDR1 SGHRS, CDR2 YFSETQ. The CDR3 consists of 14 residues.

Material: PBMCs. The chain links TRBV5-1 to TRBJ2-7, with D perhaps matching TRBD1 (7 bases). This TCR derives from a man under 40 in good health and CMV-seronegative. CDR3 residues: CASSPGDSSYEQYF. The CDR3 nucleotides are TGCGCCAGCAGCCCGGGGGACAGCTCCTACGAGCAGTACTTC.